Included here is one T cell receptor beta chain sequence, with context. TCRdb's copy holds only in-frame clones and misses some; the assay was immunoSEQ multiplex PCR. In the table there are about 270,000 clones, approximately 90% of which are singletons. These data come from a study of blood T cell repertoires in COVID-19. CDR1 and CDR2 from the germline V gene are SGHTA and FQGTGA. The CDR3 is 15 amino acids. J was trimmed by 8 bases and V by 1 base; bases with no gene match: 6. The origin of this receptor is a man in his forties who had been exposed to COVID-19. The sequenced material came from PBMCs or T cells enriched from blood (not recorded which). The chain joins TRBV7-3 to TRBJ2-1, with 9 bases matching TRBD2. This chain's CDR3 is CASSLILAGVHEQFF. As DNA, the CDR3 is TGTGCCAGCAGCTTAATATTAGCGGGAGTCCATGAGCAGTTCTTC.